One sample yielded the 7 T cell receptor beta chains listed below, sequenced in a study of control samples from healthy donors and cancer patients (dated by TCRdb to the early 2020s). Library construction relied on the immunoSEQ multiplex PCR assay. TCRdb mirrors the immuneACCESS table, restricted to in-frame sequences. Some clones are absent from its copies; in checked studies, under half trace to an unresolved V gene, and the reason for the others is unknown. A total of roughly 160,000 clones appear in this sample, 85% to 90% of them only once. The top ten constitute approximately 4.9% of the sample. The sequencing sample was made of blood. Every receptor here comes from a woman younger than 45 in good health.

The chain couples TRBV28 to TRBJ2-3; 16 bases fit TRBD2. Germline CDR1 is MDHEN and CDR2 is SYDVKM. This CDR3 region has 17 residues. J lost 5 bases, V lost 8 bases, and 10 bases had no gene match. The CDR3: CASGITGLAGGQDTQYF. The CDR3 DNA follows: TGTGCCAGCGGGATAACGGGACTAGCGGGAGGGCAAGATACGCAGTATTTT.

This CDR3 is CASKQLGQGAYNEQFF. The CDR3 bases are TGTGCCAGCAAACAACTCGGACAGGGGGCCTACAATGAGCAGTTCTTC. This chain joins TRBV27 and TRBJ2-1; 10 nucleotides match TRBD1. The CDR3 contains 16 residues. Germline CDR1 is MNHEY and CDR2 is SMNVEV (reference sequence). Trimming removed 7 bases from V and 2 bases from J; junction bases left unmatched: 8.

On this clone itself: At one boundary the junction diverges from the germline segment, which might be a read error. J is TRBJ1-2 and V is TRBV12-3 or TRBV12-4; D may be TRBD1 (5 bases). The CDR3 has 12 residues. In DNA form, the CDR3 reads TGTGCCAGCAGTACTCGAGACAAAGGGACCTTCTTC. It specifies CASSTRDKGTFF.

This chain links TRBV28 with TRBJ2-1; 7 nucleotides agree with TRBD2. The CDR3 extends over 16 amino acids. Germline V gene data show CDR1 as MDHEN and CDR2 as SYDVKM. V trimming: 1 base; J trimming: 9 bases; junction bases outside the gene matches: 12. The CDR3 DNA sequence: TGTGCCAGCAGTTTATTGTTCGACGGGGGGAGAGGTGAGCAGTTCTTC. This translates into CASSLLFDGGRGEQFF. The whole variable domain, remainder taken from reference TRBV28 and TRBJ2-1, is DVKVTQSSRYLVKRTGEKVFLECVQDMDHENMFWYRQDPGLGLRLIYFSYDVKMKEKGDIPEGYSVSREKKERFSLILESASTNQTSMYLCASSLLFDGGRGEQFFGPGTRLTVL.

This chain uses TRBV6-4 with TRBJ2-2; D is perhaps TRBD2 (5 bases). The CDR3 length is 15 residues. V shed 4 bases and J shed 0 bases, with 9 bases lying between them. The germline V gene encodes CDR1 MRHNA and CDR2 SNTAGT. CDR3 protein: CASSVEATNTGELFF. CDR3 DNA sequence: TGTGCCAGCAGTGTGGAGGCAACGAACACCGGGGAGCTGTTTTTT.

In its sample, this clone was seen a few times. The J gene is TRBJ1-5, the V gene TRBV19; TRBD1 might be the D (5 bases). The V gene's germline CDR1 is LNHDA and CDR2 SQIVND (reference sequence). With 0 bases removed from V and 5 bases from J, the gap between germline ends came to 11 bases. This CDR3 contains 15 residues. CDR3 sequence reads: CASSIDGREDQPQHF. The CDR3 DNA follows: TGTGCCAGTAGTATAGACGGCAGGGAGGATCAGCCCCAGCATTTT.

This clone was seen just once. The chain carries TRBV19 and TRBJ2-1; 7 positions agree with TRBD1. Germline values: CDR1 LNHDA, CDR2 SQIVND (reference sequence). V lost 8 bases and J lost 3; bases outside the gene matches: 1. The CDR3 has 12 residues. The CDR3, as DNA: TGTGCCAGTGGGACAGACTACAATGAGCAGTTCTTC. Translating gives CASGTDYNEQFF.